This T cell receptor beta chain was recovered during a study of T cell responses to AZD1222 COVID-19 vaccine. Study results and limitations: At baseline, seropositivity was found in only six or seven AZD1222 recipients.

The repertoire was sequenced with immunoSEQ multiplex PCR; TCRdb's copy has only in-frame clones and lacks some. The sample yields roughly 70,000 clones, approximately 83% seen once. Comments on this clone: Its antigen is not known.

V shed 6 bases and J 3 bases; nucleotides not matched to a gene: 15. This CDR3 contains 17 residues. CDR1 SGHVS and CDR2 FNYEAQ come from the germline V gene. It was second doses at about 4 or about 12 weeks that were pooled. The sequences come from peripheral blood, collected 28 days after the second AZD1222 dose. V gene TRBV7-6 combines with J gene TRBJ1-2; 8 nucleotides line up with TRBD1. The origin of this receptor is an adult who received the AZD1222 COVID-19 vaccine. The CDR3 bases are TGTGCCAGCAGTTTTAGGGTCAGGGGGCGGCCCGACTATGGCTACACCTTC. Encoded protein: CASSFRVRGRPDYGYTF.